This T cell receptor (beta chain) was retrieved from a study of shared clonotypes between healthy human individuals. For the study at large: Per donor, three plates held CD4 naive cells, three held CD4 memory, two held CD8 naive and one held CD8 memory.

This clone was found once. Its antigen remains unknown. The study's findings and limits: Some naive CD4 clonotypes, roughly 4.8%, turned up in common across several donors. Naive subsets tended to show greater estimated richness than memory subsets.

For each subset, genomic DNA was distributed in equal portions over several immunoSEQ plates. Clones were sequenced by immunoSEQ multiplex PCR, and TCRdb holds only the in-frame ones, with some missing. Among around 1,100,000 clones listed, 60% to 85% were seen once. The sequence was obtained from a man aged 18 to 35 in good health. Some clones in this sample may be carry-over from other donors' samples. Sequencing input: memory CD4+ T cells from PBMCs. This sample's subset: CD45RA-negative fraction.

CDR3 amino acids: CASSRERTYNEQFF. CDR3 sequence (DNA): TGTGCCAGCTCCCGAGAAAGGACCTACAATGAGCAGTTCTTC. The chain combines TRBV18 with TRBJ2-1; D is unresolved. V lost 6 bases and J 2 bases, leaving 11 bases between the germline ends. This CDR3 contains 14 residues. Germline CDR1 reads KGHSH; CDR2 reads LQKENI.